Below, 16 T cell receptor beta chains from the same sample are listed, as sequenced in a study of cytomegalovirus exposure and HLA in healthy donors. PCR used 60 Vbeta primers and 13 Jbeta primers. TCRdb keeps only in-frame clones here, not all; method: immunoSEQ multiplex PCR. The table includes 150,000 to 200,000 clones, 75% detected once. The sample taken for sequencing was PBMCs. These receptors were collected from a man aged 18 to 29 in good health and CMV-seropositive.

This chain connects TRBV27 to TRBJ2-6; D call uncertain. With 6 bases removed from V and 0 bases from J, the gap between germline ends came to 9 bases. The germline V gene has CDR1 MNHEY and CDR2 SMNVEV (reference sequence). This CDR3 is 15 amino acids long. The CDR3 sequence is CASSPTVSGANVLTF. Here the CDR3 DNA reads TGTGCCAGCAGCCCTACAGTCTCTGGGGCCAACGTCCTGACTTTC.

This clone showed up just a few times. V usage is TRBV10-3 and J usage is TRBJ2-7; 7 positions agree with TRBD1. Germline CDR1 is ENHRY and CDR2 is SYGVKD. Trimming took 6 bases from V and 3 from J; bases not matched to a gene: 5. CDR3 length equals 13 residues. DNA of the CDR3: TGTGCCATCAGCCGGGACAGTTACTACGAGCAGTACTTC. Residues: CAISRDSYYEQYF.

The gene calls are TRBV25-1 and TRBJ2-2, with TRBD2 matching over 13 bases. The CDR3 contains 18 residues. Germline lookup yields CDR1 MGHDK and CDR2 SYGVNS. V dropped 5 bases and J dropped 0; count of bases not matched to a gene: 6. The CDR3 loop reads CASSPSGLAGANTGELFF. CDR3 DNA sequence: TGTGCCAGCAGTCCTTCTGGACTAGCGGGAGCGAACACCGGGGAGCTGTTTTTT.

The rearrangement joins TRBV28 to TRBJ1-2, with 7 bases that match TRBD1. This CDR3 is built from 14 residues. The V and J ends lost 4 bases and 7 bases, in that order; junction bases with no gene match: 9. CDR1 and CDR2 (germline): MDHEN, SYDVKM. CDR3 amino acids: CASSSETGVRGYTF. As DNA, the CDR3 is TGTGCCAGCAGTTCTGAAACAGGGGTCCGTGGCTACACCTTC.

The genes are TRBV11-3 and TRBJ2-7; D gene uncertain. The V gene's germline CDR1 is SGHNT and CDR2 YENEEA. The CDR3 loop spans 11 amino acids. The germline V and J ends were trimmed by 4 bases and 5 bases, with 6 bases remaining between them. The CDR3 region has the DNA TGTGCCAGCAGCTCCGGAGACGAGCAGTACTTC. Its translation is CASSSGDEQYF.

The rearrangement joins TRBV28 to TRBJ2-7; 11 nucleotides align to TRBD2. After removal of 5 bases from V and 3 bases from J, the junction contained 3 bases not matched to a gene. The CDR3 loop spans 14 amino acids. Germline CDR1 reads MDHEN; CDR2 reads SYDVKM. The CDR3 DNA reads TGTGCCAGCAGTCGACTAGCGGGGCTCTACGAGCAGTACTTC. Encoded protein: CASSRLAGLYEQYF.

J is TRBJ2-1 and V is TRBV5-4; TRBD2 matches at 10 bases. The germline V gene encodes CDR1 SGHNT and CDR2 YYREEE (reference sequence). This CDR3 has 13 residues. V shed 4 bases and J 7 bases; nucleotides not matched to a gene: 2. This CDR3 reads CASSEGLANEQFF. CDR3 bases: TGTGCCAGCAGCGAGGGACTAGCGAATGAGCAGTTCTTC.

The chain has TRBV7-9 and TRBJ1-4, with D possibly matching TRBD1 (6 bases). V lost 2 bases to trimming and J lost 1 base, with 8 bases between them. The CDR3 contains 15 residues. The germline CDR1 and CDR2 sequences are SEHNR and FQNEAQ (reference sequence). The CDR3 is CASSLQGKTNEKLFF. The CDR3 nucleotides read TGTGCCAGCAGCTTACAGGGGAAAACTAATGAAAAACTGTTTTTT.

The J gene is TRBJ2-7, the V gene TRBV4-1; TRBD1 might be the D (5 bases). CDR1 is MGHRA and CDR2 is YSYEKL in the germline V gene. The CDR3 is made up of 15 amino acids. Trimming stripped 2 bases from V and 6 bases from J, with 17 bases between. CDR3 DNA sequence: TGCGCCAGCAGCCAACACGACCAAGACAGTTTCGAGCAGTACTTC. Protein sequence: CASSQHDQDSFEQYF.

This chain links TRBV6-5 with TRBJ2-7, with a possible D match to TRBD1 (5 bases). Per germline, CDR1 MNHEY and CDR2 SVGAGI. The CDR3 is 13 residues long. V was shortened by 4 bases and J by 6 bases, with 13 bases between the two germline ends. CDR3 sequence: CASSSQGRGEQYF. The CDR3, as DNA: TGTGCCAGCAGTTCTCAGGGTAGGGGCGAGCAGTACTTC.

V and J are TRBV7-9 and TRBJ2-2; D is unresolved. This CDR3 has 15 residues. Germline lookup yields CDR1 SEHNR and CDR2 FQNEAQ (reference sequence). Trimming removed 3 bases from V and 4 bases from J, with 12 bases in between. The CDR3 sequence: CASSFLERGTGELFF. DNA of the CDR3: TGTGCCAGCAGCTTTCTCGAGCGCGGCACCGGGGAGCTGTTTTTT.

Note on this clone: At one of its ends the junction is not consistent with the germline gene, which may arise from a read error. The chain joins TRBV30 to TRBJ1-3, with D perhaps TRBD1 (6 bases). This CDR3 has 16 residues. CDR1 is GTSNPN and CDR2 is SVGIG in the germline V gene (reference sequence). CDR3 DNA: TGTGCCTGGACCCAAAGGTCGGGGGGCTCTGGAAACACCACATATTTT. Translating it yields CAWTQRSGGSGNTTYF.

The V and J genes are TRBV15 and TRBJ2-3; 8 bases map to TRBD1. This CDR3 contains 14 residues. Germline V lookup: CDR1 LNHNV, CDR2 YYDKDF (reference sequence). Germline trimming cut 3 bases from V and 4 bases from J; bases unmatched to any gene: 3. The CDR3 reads CATSRDRVSDTQYF. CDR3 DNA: TGTGCCACCAGCAGGGACAGGGTATCAGATACGCAGTATTTT. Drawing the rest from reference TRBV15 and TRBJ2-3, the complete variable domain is DAMVIQNPRYQVTQFGKPVTLSCSQTLNHNVMYWYQQKSSQAPKLLFHYYDKDFNNEADTPDNFQSRRPNTSFCFLDIRSPGLGDTAMYLCATSRDRVSDTQYFGPGTRLTVL.

The CDR3 DNA reads TGTGCCAGCAGTCCCTACGACAGGTTCAAGGACACTGAAGCTTTCTTT. Translation: CASSPYDRFKDTEAFF. V usage is TRBV28 and J usage is TRBJ1-1; TRBD1 might be the D (6 bases). This CDR3 spans 16 amino acids. Germline-derived CDR1 and CDR2 are MDHEN and SYDVKM. V gave up 5 bases and J gave up 3 bases, with 19 bases separating them.

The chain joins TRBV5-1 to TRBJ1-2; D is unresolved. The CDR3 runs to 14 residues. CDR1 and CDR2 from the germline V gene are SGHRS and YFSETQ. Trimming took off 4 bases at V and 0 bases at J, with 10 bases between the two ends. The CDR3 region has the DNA TGCGCCAGCAGCCCGGAGAAGACTAACTATGGCTACACCTTC. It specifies CASSPEKTNYGYTF. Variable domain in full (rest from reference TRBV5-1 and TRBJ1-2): KAGVTQTPRYLIKTRGQQVTLSCSPISGHRSVSWYQQTPGQGLQFLFEYFSETQRNKGNFPGRFSGRQFSNSRSEMNVSTLELGDSALYLCASSPEKTNYGYTFGSGTRLTVV.

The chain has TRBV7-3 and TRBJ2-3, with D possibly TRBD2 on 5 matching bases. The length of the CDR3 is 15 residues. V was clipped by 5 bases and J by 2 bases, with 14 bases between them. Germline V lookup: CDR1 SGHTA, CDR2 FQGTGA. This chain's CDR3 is CASSSLGGYTDTQYF. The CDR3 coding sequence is TGTGCCAGCAGCAGTTTAGGAGGTTACACAGATACGCAGTATTTT.